This T cell receptor (beta chain) was recovered during a study of blood T cells in healthy people across ages. The donors, aged roughly 6 to 90, were healthy Caucasians from Russia. This CDR3 contains 15 residues. Trimming pared 2 bases from V and 2 bases from J, leaving 13 bases between. Germline V gene data show CDR1 as MNHNY and CDR2 as SVGAGI (reference sequence). The authors ran a second PCR of about 6 to 11 cycles using a sample-barcoded 5' primer and a J-beta primer mix. The template-switch adaptor was a 5' adaptor with 12 random nucleotides. It tagged each cDNA molecule. Sequencing yielded, for each sample, at least 3 million paired-end reads carrying CDR3. TCRdb analysed the 5' RACE reads with MiXCR anew, one entry per CDR3 protein. The data hold about 640,000 distinct CDR3 sequences, with about 30% observed a single time.

This chain links TRBV6-6 with TRBJ2-7; possible D gene TRBD1, 5 bases. The material sequenced was blood. The TCR originated in a woman older than 75 in good health. This CDR3 reads CASSYGQGGTYEQYF. The CDR3 DNA reads TGTGCCAGCAGTTACGGGCAGGGTGGGACCTACGAGCAGTACTTC.